This T cell receptor beta chain was observed in a study of T cell repertoires in cytomegalovirus infection. The overall study: Matching HLA type, along with CMV infection, was indicated by public TCR beta signatures. Regarding the study as a whole: Across the ex vivo response, the dominant clonotypes were HLA-C-restricted CMV-specific TCR beta clonotypes. CMV carriers with the relevant HLA were identified by cumulative public TCR beta family frequency.

Details on this clonotype: What it recognizes is unknown.

One entry per CDR3 protein, called by TCRdb with MiXCR from the reads. This table has tens of thousands of distinct CDR3 sequences, about 33% appearing once. This CDR3 comprises 13 residues. V lost 4 bases to trimming and J lost 9 bases; unmatched junction nucleotides: 9. The germline gives CDR1 SGHAT, CDR2 FQNNGV. The chain employs TRBV11-2 and TRBJ2-7, with TRBD1 identical over 7 bases. Sequencing was carried out using PBMCs, sequenced either directly or after in vitro stimulation (not recorded which). The TCR comes from a human donor in good health (CMV status not recorded). Some clones in this sample may be carry-over from other donors' samples. CDR3 residues: CASSSPQGGGQYF. In DNA, the CDR3 is TGTGCCAGCAGCTCCCCCCAAGGGGGCGGGCAGTACTTC.